This T cell receptor beta chain was sequenced in a study of T cells after yellow fever vaccination. TCRdb recomputed calls from the 5' RACE reads with MiXCR, one row per CDR3 protein. The sample carries 250,000 to 300,000 distinct CDR3 sequences, 5.2% recorded once. This clonotype was observed a handful of times. With V trimmed by 3 bases and J by 5 bases, 12 bases remained unmatched. The CDR3 runs 16 residues. Germline CDR1 and CDR2: SGHRS and YFSETQ. The material was CD4+ T cells sorted from PBMCs, obtained on the day of the yellow fever booster vaccination. This rearrangement joins TRBV5-1 to TRBJ2-5; 8 nucleotides agree with TRBD2. The TCR was taken from a man in his late teens or twenties who received the YFV17D yellow fever vaccine. CDR3 bases: TGCGCCAGCAGCTCTACCGGAGCGGGGGTCTGGGAGACCCAGTACTTC. Protein sequence: CASSSTGAGVWETQYF.